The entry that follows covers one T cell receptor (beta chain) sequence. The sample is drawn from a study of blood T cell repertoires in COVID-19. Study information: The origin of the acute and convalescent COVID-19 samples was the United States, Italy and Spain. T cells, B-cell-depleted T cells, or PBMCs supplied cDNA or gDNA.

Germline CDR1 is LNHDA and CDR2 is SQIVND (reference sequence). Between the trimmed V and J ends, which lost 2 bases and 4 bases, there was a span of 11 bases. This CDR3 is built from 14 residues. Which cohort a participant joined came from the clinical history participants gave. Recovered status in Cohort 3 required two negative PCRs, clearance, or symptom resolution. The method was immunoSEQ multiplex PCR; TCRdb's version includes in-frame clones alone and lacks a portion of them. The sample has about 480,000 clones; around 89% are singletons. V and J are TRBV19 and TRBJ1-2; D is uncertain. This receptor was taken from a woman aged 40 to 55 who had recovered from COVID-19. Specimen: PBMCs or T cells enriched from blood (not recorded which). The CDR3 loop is CASSILAGGYGYTF. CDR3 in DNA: TGTGCCAGTAGTATACTGGCCGGAGGCTATGGCTACACCTTC.